The source of this T cell receptor beta chain is a study of naive and memory T cell subsets. An equimolar mix of two oligonucleotides served as the beta constant-region primer for TRBC1 and TRBC2. Four rounds of PCR amplified the ligated cDNA using nested alpha and beta constant-region primers plus SP2. TCRdb used MiXCR to reprocess the UMI-ligation and nested PCR reads, holding one entry per CDR3 protein. This repertoire shows approximately 82,000 distinct CDR3 sequences, roughly 7.3% found once; its top ten account for 1.6%. V was cut by 0 bases and J by 12 bases, with 16 bases left in between. CDR1 is LGHDT and CDR2 is YNNKEL in the germline V gene (reference sequence). The CDR3 spans 14 residues.

This sequence originates from a human donor in good health. The J gene is TRBJ2-3, the V gene TRBV3-1; possibly TRBD1 or TRBD2 for D (5 bases each). The sequenced sample consisted of central memory CD4+ T cells from blood. The CDR3 spells CASSQDWGRTSQYF. For the CDR3, the DNA is TGTGCCAGCAGCCAAGATTGGGGCAGGACTTCACAGTATTTT.